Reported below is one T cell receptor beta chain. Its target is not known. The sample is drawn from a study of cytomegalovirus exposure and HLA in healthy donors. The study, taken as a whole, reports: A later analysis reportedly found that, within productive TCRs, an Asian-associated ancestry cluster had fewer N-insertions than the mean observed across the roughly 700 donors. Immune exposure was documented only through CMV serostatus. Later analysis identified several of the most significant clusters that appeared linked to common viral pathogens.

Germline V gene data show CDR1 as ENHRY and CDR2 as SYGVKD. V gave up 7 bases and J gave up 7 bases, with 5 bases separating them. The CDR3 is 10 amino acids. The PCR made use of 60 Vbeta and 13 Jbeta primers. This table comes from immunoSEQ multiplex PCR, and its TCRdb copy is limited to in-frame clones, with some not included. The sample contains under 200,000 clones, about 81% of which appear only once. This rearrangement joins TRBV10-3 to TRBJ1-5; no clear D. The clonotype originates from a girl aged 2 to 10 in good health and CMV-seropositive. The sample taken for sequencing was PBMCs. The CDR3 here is CAITGQPQHF. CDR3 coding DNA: TGTGCCATCACAGGACAGCCCCAGCATTTT.